This T cell receptor (beta chain) was identified during a study of blood T cell repertoires in COVID-19. Study-level information: The United States, Italy and Spain provided the acute and convalescent COVID-19 samples. T cells, B-cell-depleted T cells, or PBMCs supplied cDNA or gDNA.

In the source study's methods: For nucleated cells, counts were estimated from reference gene primer amplification. Method: immunoSEQ multiplex PCR; TCRdb's copy keeps in-frame clones and lacks some. V and J calls and clone size follow that table, whereas D and trimming were derived from the DNA. Among about 110,000 clones listed, 72% were seen once. This CDR3 comprises 12 residues. J gave up 9 bases and V 6 bases, and 6 bases lay outside the gene matches. Germline V gene sequence: CDR1 SGHTA, CDR2 FQGTGA. This clone was counted only a few times. This TCR was sampled from a woman aged 55 to 70 with acute or convalescent COVID-19. The gene calls are TRBV7-3 and TRBJ1-1, with 8 bases identical to TRBD1. Input material: peripheral blood. As DNA, the CDR3 is TGTGCCAGCAGTCCCACAGGGGGGCAAGCTTTCTTT. Translated, it gives CASSPTGGQAFF. The variable domain in full, completed from reference TRBV7-3 and TRBJ1-1, reads GAGVSQTPSNKVTEKGKYVELRCDPISGHTALYWYRQSLGQGPEFLIYFQGTGAADDSGLPNDRFFAVRPEGSVSTLKIQRTERGDSAVYLCASSPTGGQAFFGQGTRLTVV.